The clone carrying this T cell receptor beta chain showed up just a few times. Its antigen remains unknown. The sample comes from a study of human T cells and chemical hapten exposure. Study-level results: Those TCRs sitting above 1 in 1000 frequency stayed the same with DPC sensitization.

CDR1 DFQATT and CDR2 SNEGSKA come from the germline V gene (reference sequence). Trimming shortened V by 1 base and J by 5 bases, and 8 bases separated the two germline ends. The CDR3 has 12 amino acids. Within the library, unique molecular identifiers were attached to each individual cDNA molecule. Original data processing: The number of TCRs in each sample had a median of approximately 90,000 and spanned about 23,224 to 700,000. TCRdb used MiXCR to reprocess the RACE reads, holding one entry per CDR3 protein. None of the V and J calls come from the authors' own analysis; TCRdb made them. This table holds 75,000 to 100,000 distinct CDR3 sequences, approximately 12% found once. Time point specified: patch test 1, 2 weeks after DPC sensitization. This sample's treatment: therapeutic diphenylcyclopropenone sensitization with weekly scalp DPC.

The input for sequencing was whole blood, taken in connection with sensitization to the hapten diphenylcyclopropenone (DPC). The genes are TRBV20-1 and TRBJ1-2; no clear D. The sequence was collected from a woman aged 55-69 years with alopecia areata. Some clones in this sample may be carry-over from other donors' samples. The CDR3 here is CSARGHKYGYTF. Here the CDR3 DNA reads TGCAGTGCTAGAGGACACAAGTATGGCTACACCTTC.